This T cell receptor beta chain was observed in a study of healthy donors' naive CD4 and CD8 T cells. CDR1 LNHDA and CDR2 SQIVND come from the germline V gene (reference sequence). The CDR3 has 15 residues. V shed 4 bases and J shed 0 bases, with 12 bases lying between them. This clonotype showed up just a few times. Starting from roughly 0.45 ug of total RNA, TCR libraries were made with linear amplification. MiXCR, applied by TCRdb to the reads, yields one record per CDR3 protein. The repertoire holds roughly 200,000 distinct CDR3 sequences, with under 85% as singletons. The receptor's source is a pool of human donors in good health; the sample pools cells from several healthy donors. Sequenced sample: naive CD4+ and CD8+ T cells sorted from blood, pooled from several donors. The chain joins TRBV19 to TRBJ1-1; no firm D call. Written as DNA, the CDR3 is TGTGCCAGTAGTAGTTGGAATTCTATGAACACTGAAGCTTTCTTT. This gives the protein CASSSWNSMNTEAFF. Combining the CDR3 with reference TRBV19 and TRBJ1-1 gives the whole variable domain DGGITQSPKYLFRKEGQNVTLSCEQNLNHDAMYWYRQDPGQGLRLIYYSQIVNDFQKGDIAEGYSVSREKKESFPLTVTSAQKNPTAFYLCASSSWNSMNTEAFFGQGTRLTVV.